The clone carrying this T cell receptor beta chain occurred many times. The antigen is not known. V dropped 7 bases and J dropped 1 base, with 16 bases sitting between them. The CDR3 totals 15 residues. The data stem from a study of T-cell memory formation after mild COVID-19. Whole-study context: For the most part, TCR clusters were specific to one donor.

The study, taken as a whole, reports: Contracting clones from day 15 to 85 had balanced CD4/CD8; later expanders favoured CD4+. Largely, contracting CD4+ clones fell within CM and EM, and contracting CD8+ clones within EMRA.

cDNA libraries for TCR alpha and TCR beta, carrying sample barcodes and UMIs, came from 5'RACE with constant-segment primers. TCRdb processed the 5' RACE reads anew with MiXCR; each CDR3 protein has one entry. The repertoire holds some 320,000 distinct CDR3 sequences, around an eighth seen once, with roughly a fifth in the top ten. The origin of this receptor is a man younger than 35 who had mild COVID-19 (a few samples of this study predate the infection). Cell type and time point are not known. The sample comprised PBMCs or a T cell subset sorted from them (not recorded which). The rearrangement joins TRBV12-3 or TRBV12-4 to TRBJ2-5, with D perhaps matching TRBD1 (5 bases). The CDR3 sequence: CASTNLQGSQETQYF. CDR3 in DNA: TGTGCCAGCACAAATTTGCAGGGCTCCCAAGAGACCCAGTACTTC.